This T cell receptor beta chain was obtained from a study of cytomegalovirus exposure and HLA in healthy donors. While the first cohort had some 700 subjects, the donors belonged to the separate validation cohort of roughly 120 subjects. V lost 0 bases and J lost 6, with 15 bases in between. CDR3 length: 15 residues. CDR1 and CDR2 from the germline V gene are MGHRA and YSYEKL. For this clone: Its antigen is not identified.

Study-level findings and limits: In a later analysis, first-cohort TCR clusters were found to tend to co-occur in the approximately 120 validation repertoires. The study designated 164 TCR beta chains cytomegalovirus-associated. In vitro data verified a few CMV-associated chains as specific for CMV antigens.

This table comes from immunoSEQ multiplex PCR, and its TCRdb copy is limited to in-frame clones, with some not included. This table has some 73,000 clones, roughly 89% appearing once. This chain joins TRBV4-1 and TRBJ2-7; D is ambiguous. The sequence derives from a woman aged 18-29 years in good health and CMV-seropositive. Source material: PBMCs. The CDR3 region is CASSQEDRGVLEQYF. The CDR3, as DNA: TGCGCCAGCAGCCAAGAAGACCGCGGAGTTCTCGAGCAGTACTTC.